This is a list of T cell receptor beta chains from one sample in a study of early T cells in non-severe SARS-CoV-2 infection. TCRdb itself ran the 5' RACE reads through MiXCR, one entry per CDR3 protein. The sample consists of about 70,000 distinct CDR3 sequences, roughly 15% of them appearing once. Sequenced material: whole blood, taken at baseline. These receptors were collected from an adult who was a healthcare worker with PCR-confirmed SARS-CoV-2 infection or an uninfected control (not recorded which). Each CDR3 is given with its conserved first and last residue. D genes are given only for firm matches. Rows give clone size only sometimes, using once, few, many, or a class for an expanded clone.

d_call	v_call	j_call	clone_size	cdr3_nt	cdr3_aa
.	TRBV28	TRBJ1-6	many	TGTGCCAGCAGACCCACAACTGGTTCACCCCTCCACTTT	CASRPTTGSPLHF
.	TRBV28	TRBJ1-1	.	TGTGCCAGCAGTCCTCAGGGACGGGTGAACACTGAAGCTTTCTTT	CASSPQGRVNTEAFF
.	TRBV7-2	TRBJ1-2	many	TGTGCCAGCAGCTTAAACAGTTTAAACTATGGCTACACCTTC	CASSLNSLNYGYTF
TRBD2	TRBV20-1	TRBJ2-1	many	TGCAGTGCTTGGACTAGCGGGAGCCATGAGCAGTTCTTC	CSAWTSGSHEQFF
.	TRBV5-1	TRBJ2-3	many	TGCGCCAGCAGCTTGGACAGCTCTAGCACAGATACGCAGTATTTT	CASSLDSSSTDTQYF
.	TRBV11-1	TRBJ2-3	.	TGTGCCAGCAGCTCCTTCGGAGCGGCAGATACGCAGTATTTT	CASSSFGAADTQYF
.	TRBV19	TRBJ1-1	.	TGTGCCAGTAGTATAGCTGGAAGGAACACTGAAGCTTTCTTT	CASSIAGRNTEAFF
.	TRBV29-1	TRBJ2-1	.	TGCAGCGTACCAACAGGGAACAATGAGCAGTTCTTC	CSVPTGNNEQFF
.	TRBV7-9	TRBJ1-1	.	TGTGCCAGCAGCTTGGGCAAGAACATCCTGAACACTGAAGCTTTCTTT	CASSLGKNILNTEAFF
TRBD2	TRBV20-1	TRBJ2-7	.	TGCAGTGCTAAGGGGCTAGCGGGGCACTCCTACGAGCAGTACTTC	CSAKGLAGHSYEQYF
TRBD2	TRBV24-1	TRBJ2-2	few	TGTGCCACCAGTGATCCTTTACTAGCGGGAGTTACCGGGGAGCTGTTTTTT	CATSDPLLAGVTGELFF
.	TRBV7-9	TRBJ2-1	.	TGTGCCAGCAGATATGGTGGGAGCGAGAGGTACAATGAGCAGTTCTTC	CASRYGGSERYNEQFF
.	TRBV4-2	TRBJ2-1	few	TGTGCCAGCAGCCAAGATAGGAAGCTAGCTCAGTTCTTC	CASSQDRKLAQFF
.	TRBV13	TRBJ2-7	few	TGTGCCAGCAGCCTACGGCCGACGAGGGGGGAATTCCCCTACGAGCAGTACTTC	CASSLRPTRGEFPYEQYF
.	TRBV27	TRBJ2-3	few	TGTGCCTATCCCGGCCCTGACACAGATACGCAGTATTTT	CAYPGPDTDTQYF
.	TRBV5-1	TRBJ1-5	.	TGCGCCAGCAGCCCTGAAGGCCAGCCCCAGCATTTT	CASSPEGQPQHF
.	TRBV6-1	TRBJ2-6	many	TGTGCCAGCAGGGCGGGACTTGGTACCGCTAGCTCTGGGGCCAACGTCCTGACTTTC	CASRAGLGTASSGANVLTF
TRBD2	TRBV7-2	TRBJ2-2	.	TGTGCCAGCAGCTTGGCTAGCGGAGGCGGGGAGCTGTTTTTT	CASSLASGGGELFF
.	TRBV20-1	TRBJ1-5	many	TGCAGTGCTCGGATAGGTAGCAATCAGCCCCAGCATTTT	CSARIGSNQPQHF
.	TRBV3-1	TRBJ1-3	.	TGTGCCAGCAGCCTTGAGAGGACGGTAGCTGGAAACACCATATATTTT	CASSLERTVAGNTIYF
.	TRBV27	TRBJ2-1	.	TGTGCCAGCAGTTTCAACAGATACTCCTACAATGAGCAGTTCTTC	CASSFNRYSYNEQFF
TRBD1	TRBV5-6	TRBJ1-5	.	TGTGCCAGCAGCTCCGGGACAGGGAATCAGCCCCAGCATTTT	CASSSGTGNQPQHF
.	TRBV30	TRBJ2-7	.	TGTGCCGGTCAGGAAGCGAGCTCCTACGAGCAGTACTTC	CAGQEASSYEQYF
TRBD2	TRBV20-1	TRBJ2-1	.	TGCAGTGCTAGGGCGGGAGGGCCTTCCTACAATGAGCAGTTCTTC	CSARAGGPSYNEQFF
TRBD1	TRBV11-2	TRBJ1-4	few	TGTGCCAGCAGCTTCCGGACAGGGGGCATCGCTAATGAAAAACTGTTTTTT	CASSFRTGGIANEKLFF
TRBD2	TRBV18	TRBJ2-7	.	TGTGCCAGCGCTAGCGGGAGGGCCGCCGAGCAGTACTTC	CASASGRAAEQYF
TRBD2	TRBV28	TRBJ2-7	many	TGTGCCAGCAGCGGGACTAGCGGGAGATTGCACGAGCAGTACTTC	CASSGTSGRLHEQYF
TRBD2	TRBV11-3	TRBJ2-1	few	TGTGCCAGCAGCTCAAGGGCGGGAGGGCTTGGAGATGAGCAGTTCTTC	CASSSRAGGLGDEQFF
TRBD1	TRBV28	TRBJ1-6	few	TGTGCCAGCAGTACCCAGGGGGCTCTAAATTCACCCCTCCACTTT	CASSTQGALNSPLHF
TRBD2	TRBV28	TRBJ2-1	.	TGTGCCAGCAGTTTGGCCAGAGCGGGGGAGCAGTTCTTC	CASSLARAGEQFF
TRBD1	TRBV9	TRBJ1-2	many	TGTGCCAGCAGCGCAGGACAGGGGAACTATGGCTACACCTTC	CASSAGQGNYGYTF
TRBD1	TRBV10-3	TRBJ2-7	few	TGTGCCATCAGTAAAGGACAGGGGGCCCTCTACGAGCAGTACTTC	CAISKGQGALYEQYF
TRBD1	TRBV2	TRBJ2-7	many	TGTGCCAGCAGTTCTCGACAGGGGCTGAACGAGCAGTACTTC	CASSSRQGLNEQYF
TRBD2	TRBV20-1	TRBJ2-3	many	TGCAGTGCTACTGCGGGAGGACGGACAGATACGCAGTATTTT	CSATAGGRTDTQYF
TRBD1	TRBV19	TRBJ2-7	.	TGTGCCAGTAGTAGGGACAGGGGCTACGAGCAGTACTTC	CASSRDRGYEQYF
TRBD1	TRBV7-8	TRBJ1-2	.	TGTGCCAGCAGCGACACAGGGGCCGGCTACACCTTC	CASSDTGAGYTF
.	TRBV18	TRBJ1-1	few	TGTGCCAGCTCACCCTCCGGGTCCCTCTCTGAAGCTTTCTTT	CASSPSGSLSEAFF
.	TRBV28	TRBJ2-1	few	TGTGCCAGCAGTTCTTTAGCGAGAAGCTCCTACAATGAGCAGTTCTTC	CASSSLARSSYNEQFF
.	TRBV28	TRBJ1-5	.	TGTGCCAGCAGACGGGACGGTGATCAGCCCCAGCATTTT	CASRRDGDQPQHF
.	TRBV7-2	TRBJ2-1	.	TGTGCCAGCAGCCTAGGGTCCGCTAGCACTGAGCAGTTCTTC	CASSLGSASTEQFF
TRBD2	TRBV6-1	TRBJ2-4	few	TGTGCCAGCAGTACTAGCGGGAGGGCCGGGAACATTCAGTACTTC	CASSTSGRAGNIQYF
TRBD1	TRBV12-3/TRBV12-4	TRBJ1-5	.	TGTGCCAGCAACGGACAGGGGGTCAATCAGCCCCAGCATTTT	CASNGQGVNQPQHF
.	TRBV12-3/TRBV12-4	TRBJ2-3	few	TGTGCCAGCAGTTTAAAGGCAGCGCAGAGCGATACGCAGTATTTT	CASSLKAAQSDTQYF
.	TRBV9	TRBJ2-2	few	TGTGCCAGCAGCGTCCTATACACCGGGGAGCTGTTTTTT	CASSVLYTGELFF
.	TRBV19	TRBJ1-2	.	TGTGCCAGTAGTATCGGTGGAGACTATGGCTACACCTTC	CASSIGGDYGYTF
.	TRBV6-2/TRBV6-3	TRBJ2-1	few	TGTGCCAGCAGGGTAGCTAATGAGCAGTTCTTC	CASRVANEQFF
.	TRBV12-3/TRBV12-4	TRBJ1-2	few	TGTGCCACCCTCGGGAGGGATAACTATGGCTACACCTTC	CATLGRDNYGYTF
TRBD1	TRBV6-2/TRBV6-3	TRBJ1-2	.	TGTGCCAGCAGTTACTCCGCCGGGACAGGGGTCACGACCCTCTATGGCTACACCTTC	CASSYSAGTGVTTLYGYTF